A single sample is the source of the 25 T cell receptor beta chains below, sequenced in a study of cytomegalovirus exposure and HLA in healthy donors. Primers included in the PCR were 60 Vbeta and 13 Jbeta primers. Only in-frame clones appear in the TCRdb table, and some are missing; sequencing was by immunoSEQ multiplex PCR. The sample holds some 140,000 clones, 60% to 85% seen once. The sample comprised PBMCs. The origin of the receptors is a woman aged 40 to 50 in good health and CMV-seronegative.

The genes are TRBV6-5 and TRBJ2-3; D is ambiguous. The CDR3 is made up of 13 amino acids. V gave up 6 bases and J gave up 1 base, with 8 bases separating them. Per the germline V gene, CDR1 is MNHEY and CDR2 is SVGAGI. The CDR3 bases are TGTGCCAGCAGGTCTTTTGGCACAGATACGCAGTATTTT. Protein product: CASRSFGTDTQYF.

The chain combines TRBV6-5 with TRBJ1-5, with 9 bases aligning to TRBD1. Germline CDR1 is MNHEY and CDR2 is SVGAGI. The CDR3 extends over 13 amino acids. V was clipped by 6 bases and J by 6 bases; unmatched bases: 3. CDR3 region: CASRQGAGQPQHF. CDR3 DNA sequence: TGTGCCAGCAGACAGGGGGCCGGTCAGCCCCAGCATTTT.

The chain has TRBV18 and TRBJ2-7; 9 nucleotides match TRBD1. The CDR3 extends over 14 amino acids. Trimming at V came to 3 bases and at J to 3 bases, leaving 3 bases not matched to a gene. Germline V gives CDR1 KGHSH, CDR2 LQKENI. CDR3 residues: CASSPGTGIYEQYF. The CDR3 DNA reads TGTGCCAGCTCACCCGGGACAGGGATCTACGAGCAGTACTTC.

The V call is TRBV28, the J call TRBJ1-5; 8 bases align to TRBD1. The CDR3 covers 16 residues. Germline CDR1 and CDR2: MDHEN and SYDVKM. The J segment lost 6 bases and the V segment lost 4 bases, leaving 11 bases of the junction unmatched. The CDR3, as DNA: TGTGCCAGCAGTTGGGTCGGACAGGGTTTAGGTCAGCCCCAGCATTTT. This sequence encodes CASSWVGQGLGQPQHF.

The chain has TRBV28 and TRBJ1-4, with a tentative D call TRBD1 (5 bases). Between the trimmed V and J ends, which lost 3 bases and 7 bases, there was a span of 18 bases. Germline CDR1 reads MDHEN; CDR2 reads SYDVKM. The CDR3 has 16 amino acids. The CDR3 protein is CASSFLARAFGEKLFF. As DNA, the CDR3 is TGTGCCAGCAGTTTTCTGGCCAGGGCATTTGGTGAAAAACTGTTTTTT.

The chain has TRBV5-6 and TRBJ1-6; weak D call: TRBD1 (5 bases). V lost 4 bases and J lost 9, with 17 bases in between. The CDR3 totals 15 residues. Germline CDR1 is SGHDT and CDR2 is YYEEEE. CDR3 region: CASSPPGGVGSPLHF. CDR3 coding DNA: TGTGCCAGCAGCCCGCCGGGGGGTGTGGGTTCACCCCTCCACTTT.

The genes are TRBV11-1 and TRBJ2-1, with 12 bases matching TRBD2. Germline lookup yields CDR1 SGHAT and CDR2 FQDESV (reference sequence). J lost 8 bases, V lost 7 bases, and 9 bases had no gene match. This CDR3 is 15 amino acids long. The CDR3 bases are TGTGCCAGCACGAAAGGGACTAGCGGGCCCTATGAGCAGTTCTTC. This codes for CASTKGTSGPYEQFF.

The rearrangement joins TRBV7-9 to TRBJ1-1; a possible D gene is TRBD1 (6 bases). The CDR3 is 11 amino acids. V was trimmed by 6 bases and J by 10 bases, leaving 12 bases between them. CDR1 is SEHNR and CDR2 is FQNEAQ in the germline V gene (reference sequence). The CDR3 reads CASRSMTGAFF. The CDR3 DNA reads TGTGCCAGCAGGTCAATGACAGGAGCTTTCTTT.

The V and J genes are TRBV9 and TRBJ1-1; D is uncertain. The germline V and J ends were trimmed by 4 bases and 6 bases, with 10 bases remaining between them. CDR1 SGDLS and CDR2 YYNGEE come from the germline V gene. The length of the CDR3 is 12 residues. The CDR3 region is CASSSHAAEAFF. CDR3 DNA sequence: TGTGCCAGCAGCTCGCACGCGGCTGAAGCTTTCTTT.

The chain joins TRBV7-9 to TRBJ1-2; D remains unclear. CDR3 length: 14 residues. Germline assignment: CDR1 SEHNR and CDR2 FQNEAQ (reference sequence). Deletions cut 1 base from V and 4 bases from J, with 10 bases between. This CDR3 is CASSLVNPGYGYTF. CDR3 sequence (DNA): TGTGCCAGCAGCTTAGTGAACCCAGGCTATGGCTACACCTTC.

The table lists this clone with a count of one. At one of its ends the junction is not consistent with the germline gene, which may arise from a read error. The chain links TRBV4-2 to TRBJ1-2; 7 bases line up with TRBD1. Germline V lookup: CDR1 LGHNA, CDR2 YNFKEQ. The CDR3 is 13 residues long. As DNA, the CDR3 is TGTGCCAGCAGAGACAGGGCGAACTCTGGCTACACCTTC. This encodes CASRDRANSGYTF.

The chain uses TRBV5-4 and TRBJ1-5, with 9 bases aligning to TRBD1. The CDR3 is made up of 16 amino acids. The V gene end was trimmed by 0 bases and the J gene end by 4 bases; junction bases not matched to a gene: 5. Germline CDR1 reads SGHNT; CDR2 reads YYREEE (reference sequence). The CDR3: CASSLGGGTGNQPQHF. The CDR3 DNA is TGTGCCAGCAGCTTGGGGGGCGGGACAGGGAATCAGCCCCAGCATTTT.

The chain's CDR3 is CASSEWIGQGETQYF. DNA of the CDR3: TGTGCCAGCAGTGAATGGATTGGACAGGGTGAGACCCAGTACTTC. V gene TRBV25-1 combines with J gene TRBJ2-5; 8 bases are shared with TRBD1. Looked up from germline, CDR1 is MGHDK and CDR2 is SYGVNS. This CDR3 is 15 amino acids long. V lost 1 base, J lost 5 bases, and 6 bases stayed unmatched.

The V and J genes are TRBV27 and TRBJ1-1; no definite D call. CDR1 is MNHEY, CDR2 SMNVEV, per germline (reference sequence). V was trimmed by 5 bases and J by 10 bases, leaving 29 bases between them. This CDR3 region has 17 residues. The CDR3 reads CASSRGSPGDPLCRAFF. Here the CDR3 DNA reads TGTGCCAGCAGTCGCGGGTCGCCTGGCGACCCCCTTTGCCGAGCTTTCTTT.

The V and J genes are TRBV6-6 and TRBJ1-2, with D tentatively TRBD1 (6 bases). Looked up from germline, CDR1 is MNHNY and CDR2 is SVGAGI (reference sequence). The CDR3 extends over 12 amino acids. Trimming removed 5 bases at V and 8 bases at J, with 12 bases between. The CDR3 coding sequence is TGTGCCAGCAGTCGACAGGAGAACGGCTACACCTTC. Its translation: CASSRQENGYTF.

The J gene is TRBJ1-2, the V gene TRBV6-6; TRBD1 matches 8 bases. Unmatched junction bases numbered 2, after V lost 9 bases and J lost 2 bases. CDR1 is MNHNY, CDR2 SVGAGI, per germline (reference sequence). The CDR3 extends over 12 amino acids. Written as DNA, the CDR3 is TGTGCCAGTTGGACAGGGAACTATGGCTACACCTTC. Amino acid sequence: CASWTGNYGYTF.

CDR3 region: CAWSVRPGQGNQPQHF. For the CDR3, the DNA is TGTGCCTGGAGTGTAAGGCCCGGCCAGGGCAATCAGCCCCAGCATTTT. V usage is TRBV30 and J usage is TRBJ1-5; the D is unclear. CDR1 is GTSNPN, CDR2 SVGIG, per germline (reference sequence). V was cut by 0 bases and J by 2 bases, with 14 bases left in between. The CDR3 is made up of 16 amino acids.

This chain connects TRBV29-1 to TRBJ1-2, with D uncertain. The V and J ends lost 7 bases and 2 bases respectively, with 11 bases between them. The CDR3 covers 12 residues. The germline gives CDR1 SQVTM, CDR2 ANQGSEA. CDR3 sequence reads: CSGGDDNYGYTF. The CDR3 DNA reads TGCAGCGGGGGAGATGACAACTATGGCTACACCTTC.

This rearrangement joins TRBV2 to TRBJ2-5; D unresolved. The J call may be wrong; the DNA end is better matched by TRBJ2-7. CDR3 length: 12 residues. Germline V lookup: CDR1 SNHLY, CDR2 FYNNEI. This CDR3 reads CASGQSSYEQYF. As DNA, the CDR3 is TGTGCCTCTGGGCAGAGTTCCTACGAGCAGTACTTC.

The chain uses TRBV5-6 and TRBJ2-7; 7 bases align to TRBD1. Germline CDR1 and CDR2: SGHDT and YYEEEE. The CDR3 totals 12 residues. With V trimmed by 6 bases and J by 3 bases, 3 bases remained unmatched. The DNA for the CDR3 is TGTGCCAGCACCCGGACAGGCTACGAGCAGTACTTC. Its protein is CASTRTGYEQYF.

For the CDR3, the DNA is TGTGCCAGTAGTATGGGGAGGACACGTTCTGGGGCCAACGTCCTGACTTTC. It is translated as CASSMGRTRSGANVLTF. The chain couples TRBV19 to TRBJ2-6; D is possibly TRBD2 (6 bases). The CDR3 is 17 amino acids. Per germline, CDR1 LNHDA and CDR2 SQIVND (reference sequence). V shed 3 bases and J shed 1 base, with 13 bases lying between them.

This clone was detected a few times. V gene TRBV10-3 combines with J gene TRBJ2-3, with D tentatively TRBD1 (5 bases). Germline V gene data show CDR1 as ENHRY and CDR2 as SYGVKD. Between the trimmed V and J ends, which lost 4 bases and 2 bases, there was a span of 10 bases. CDR3 length: 14 residues. CDR3 nucleotides: TGTGCCATCAGTGTCAGGACAAACACAGATACGCAGTATTTT. Amino acid sequence: CAISVRTNTDTQYF.

The V gene is TRBV29-1, the J gene TRBJ1-1, with TRBD1 identical over 7 bases. Losses at the gene ends were 5 bases for V and 2 bases for J; bases not matched to a gene: 17. Germline CDR1 reads SQVTM; CDR2 reads ANQGSEA. The CDR3 runs to 17 residues. The CDR3 here is CSVWFFKYRGLNTEAFF. The CDR3 DNA reads TGCAGCGTTTGGTTCTTTAAATACAGGGGCCTAAACACTGAAGCTTTCTTT.

The chain carries TRBV30 and TRBJ1-2; possibly TRBD1 for D (5 bases). This CDR3 has 12 residues. CDR1 is GTSNPN and CDR2 is SVGIG in the germline V gene (reference sequence). Trimming took 7 bases from V and 1 from J, leaving 10 bases between them. This chain's CDR3 is CALKGDNYGYTF. CDR3 bases: TGTGCCTTAAAAGGGGATAACTATGGCTACACCTTC.

V is TRBV7-2 and J is TRBJ1-2, with D perhaps TRBD1 (6 bases). Germline V gene data show CDR1 as SGHTA and CDR2 as FQGNSA. The CDR3 consists of 12 residues. With 2 bases removed from V and 8 bases from J, the gap between germline ends came to 9 bases. For the CDR3, the DNA is TGTGCCAGCAGCTTATATACAGGGGGCTACACCTTC. Amino acids: CASSLYTGGYTF.